This is a list of T cell receptor beta chains from one sample in a study of breast tumors, draining lymph nodes, adjacent tissues. MiXCR, run by TCRdb on the multiplex PCR reads, gives a single entry per CDR3 protein. The sample shows 60,000 to 75,000 distinct CDR3 sequences, roughly 50% of them seen only once. The sequencing sample was made of breast tumor tissue. The receptors stem from a female donor with breast cancer. Some clones in this sample may be carry-over from other donors' samples. Each CDR3 is given with its conserved first and last residue. A D gene is named only where the DNA matches it firmly. Size tells how often a clone was seen (once, few, many) or the class of an expanded clone, and some rows leave it out.

D gene: TRBD1
J gene: TRBJ2-7
V gene: TRBV7-9
clone size: -
CDR3 protein: CASSTGTGTNEQYF
CDR3 DNA: TGTGCCAGCAGCACAGGGACAGGGACCAACGAGCAGTACTTC

D gene: TRBD1
J gene: TRBJ1-2
V gene: TRBV20-1
clone size: many
CDR3 protein: CSAILTGNPTYGYTF
CDR3 DNA: TGCAGTGCTATACTGACAGGGAACCCTACCTATGGCTACACCTTC

D gene: TRBD1
J gene: TRBJ2-5
V gene: TRBV2
clone size: -
CDR3 protein: CASGDRGETQYF
CDR3 DNA: TGTGCCAGCGGGGACAGAGGAGAGACCCAGTACTTC

D gene: TRBD1
J gene: TRBJ1-3
V gene: TRBV5-1
clone size: many
CDR3 protein: CASSLGTARVTSSGNTIYF
CDR3 DNA: TGCGCCAGCAGCCTAGGGACAGCGAGAGTTACCAGCTCTGGAAACACCATATATTTT

D gene: TRBD2
J gene: TRBJ2-6
V gene: TRBV27
clone size: few
CDR3 protein: CASSLRRGWGSSGANVLTF
CDR3 DNA: TGTGCCAGCAGTTTAAGGCGGGGGTGGGGGAGCTCTGGGGCCAACGTCCTGACTTTC

D gene: TRBD1
J gene: TRBJ1-2
V gene: TRBV19
clone size: many
CDR3 protein: CASSIARQGAEYGYTF
CDR3 DNA: TGTGCCAGTAGTATTGCGAGACAGGGGGCAGAATATGGCTACACCTTC

D gene: -
J gene: TRBJ2-1
V gene: TRBV20-1
clone size: many
CDR3 protein: CSAIGDSYNEQFF
CDR3 DNA: TGCAGTGCTATAGGGGATTCCTACAATGAGCAGTTCTTC

D gene: TRBD1
J gene: TRBJ1-5
V gene: TRBV19
clone size: -
CDR3 protein: CASRADRASNQPQHF
CDR3 DNA: TGTGCCAGTAGGGCGGACAGGGCGAGCAATCAGCCCCAGCATTTT

D gene: -
J gene: TRBJ1-6
V gene: TRBV11-3
clone size: once
CDR3 protein: CASSFSTASPLHF
CDR3 DNA: TGTGCCAGCAGCTTTTCCACCGCTTCACCCCTCCACTTT

D gene: -
J gene: TRBJ1-6
V gene: TRBV2
clone size: once
CDR3 protein: CASSEREPVINSPLHF
CDR3 DNA: TGTGCCAGCAGTGAAAGGGAACCGGTTATTAATTCACCCCTCCACTTT

D gene: TRBD1
J gene: TRBJ1-3
V gene: TRBV20-1
clone size: -
CDR3 protein: CSATTGIGNTIYF
CDR3 DNA: TGCAGTGCAACGACAGGGATAGGAAACACCATATATTTT

D gene: -
J gene: TRBJ2-7
V gene: TRBV7-2
clone size: -
CDR3 protein: CASSLTTGGGRYYEQYF
CDR3 DNA: TGTGCCAGCAGCTTGACGACCGGGGGCGGACGCTACTACGAGCAGTACTTC

D gene: -
J gene: TRBJ1-4
V gene: TRBV7-9
clone size: few
CDR3 protein: CASSHEGTSGNEKLFF
CDR3 DNA: TGTGCCAGCAGCCACGAGGGAACTAGCGGGAATGAAAAACTGTTTTTT

D gene: TRBD1
J gene: TRBJ1-4
V gene: TRBV20-1
clone size: many
CDR3 protein: CSARDAWTGDEEKLFF
CDR3 DNA: TGCAGTGCTAGAGATGCCTGGACAGGGGATGAAGAAAAACTGTTTTTT

D gene: TRBD1
J gene: TRBJ1-5
V gene: TRBV6-1
clone size: -
CDR3 protein: CASRTGGNQPQHF
CDR3 DNA: TGTGCCAGCCGCACAGGGGGCAATCAGCCCCAGCATTTT

D gene: TRBD1
J gene: TRBJ1-6
V gene: TRBV20-1
clone size: -
CDR3 protein: CSARASGRTGNNSPLHF
CDR3 DNA: TGCAGTGCTAGAGCCTCCGGGAGGACAGGGAATAATTCACCCCTCCACTTT

D gene: -
J gene: TRBJ2-2
V gene: TRBV5-1
clone size: -
CDR3 protein: CASPTGNTGELFF
CDR3 DNA: TGCGCCAGCCCCACGGGGAACACCGGGGAGCTGTTTTTT

D gene: -
J gene: TRBJ1-6
V gene: TRBV20-1
clone size: -
CDR3 protein: CSARLVAGTRSPLHF
CDR3 DNA: TGCAGTGCTAGATTGGTAGCGGGGACTAGGTCACCCCTCCACTTT

D gene: TRBD1
J gene: TRBJ2-2
V gene: TRBV6-5
clone size: -
CDR3 protein: CASSYYYRGSGELFF
CDR3 DNA: TGTGCCAGCAGTTACTATTACAGGGGGAGCGGGGAGCTGTTTTTT

D gene: TRBD2
J gene: TRBJ2-3
V gene: TRBV12-3/TRBV12-4
clone size: -
CDR3 protein: CASRYSGGAADTQSF
CDR3 DNA: TGTGCCAGCAGATACAGCGGGGGGGCGGCAGATACGCAGTCTTTT

D gene: -
J gene: TRBJ1-4
V gene: TRBV4-1
clone size: -
CDR3 protein: CASSQDPPGLWWEKLFF
CDR3 DNA: TGCGCCAGCAGCCAAGATCCACCGGGACTTTGGTGGGAAAAACTGTTTTTT

D gene: -
J gene: TRBJ1-2
V gene: TRBV7-8
clone size: -
CDR3 protein: CASSLGGNTF
CDR3 DNA: TGTGCCAGCAGCTTAGGTGGAAACACCTTC

D gene: TRBD1
J gene: TRBJ1-4
V gene: TRBV12-3/TRBV12-4
clone size: -
CDR3 protein: CASSPPDRGRNEKLFF
CDR3 DNA: TGTGCCAGCAGTCCCCCGGACAGGGGGCGTAATGAAAAACTGTTTTTT

D gene: -
J gene: TRBJ2-1
V gene: TRBV20-1
clone size: -
CDR3 protein: CSAGEREGVDEQFF
CDR3 DNA: TGCAGTGCAGGGGAGAGGGAGGGGGTTGATGAGCAGTTCTTC

D gene: -
J gene: TRBJ2-3
V gene: TRBV5-1
clone size: -
CDR3 protein: CAGCLAGTQYF
CDR3 DNA: TGCGCCGGCTGCCTAGCAGGTACGCAGTATTTT

D gene: TRBD2
J gene: TRBJ2-1
V gene: TRBV24-1
clone size: -
CDR3 protein: CATSDPGTTSNEQFF
CDR3 DNA: TGTGCCACCAGTGACCCAGGGACTACTTCCAATGAGCAGTTCTTC

D gene: TRBD1
J gene: TRBJ1-4
V gene: TRBV20-1
clone size: -
CDR3 protein: CSARDGDGTGEKLFF
CDR3 DNA: TGCAGTGCTAGAGACGGCGACGGGACAGGTGAAAAACTGTTTTTT